This TCR beta chain was obtained from a study of T cells in Graves' hyperthyroidism and ophthalmopathy. This CDR3 is 16 amino acids long. V shed 0 bases and J shed 4 bases, with 17 bases lying between them. CDR1 and CDR2 from the germline V gene are SGHRS and YFSETQ. TCR beta CDR3 regions were amplified from RNA transcripts. HTBI primers were employed in a first-round RT-PCR of the TCR CDR3. Via MiXCR, TCRdb re-called the multiplex PCR reads, giving one row per CDR3 protein. The sample has fewer than 900,000 distinct CDR3 sequences; around 20% are singletons. This receptor was taken from a woman aged 50 to 65 with Graves' hyperthyroidism that later progressed to Graves' ophthalmopathy. The material sequenced was blood. This chain links TRBV5-1 with TRBJ2-7; D perhaps matches TRBD2 (5 bases). CDR3 DNA sequence: TGCGCCAGCAGCTTGGGACTGACTAAAGGGAAATACGAGCAGTACTTC. This codes for CASSLGLTKGKYEQYF.